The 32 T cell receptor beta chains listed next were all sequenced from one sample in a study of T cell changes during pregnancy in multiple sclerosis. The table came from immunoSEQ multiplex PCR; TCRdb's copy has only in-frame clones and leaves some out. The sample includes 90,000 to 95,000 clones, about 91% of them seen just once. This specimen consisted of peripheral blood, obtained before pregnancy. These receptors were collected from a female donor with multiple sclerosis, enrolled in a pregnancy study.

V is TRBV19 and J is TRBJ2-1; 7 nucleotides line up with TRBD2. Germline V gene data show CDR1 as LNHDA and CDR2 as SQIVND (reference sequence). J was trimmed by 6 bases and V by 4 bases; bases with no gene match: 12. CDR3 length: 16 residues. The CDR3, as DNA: TGTGCCAGTAGTAGATGGTCCCCGGGAGGCAGCAATGAGCAGTTCTTC. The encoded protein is CASSRWSPGGSNEQFF.

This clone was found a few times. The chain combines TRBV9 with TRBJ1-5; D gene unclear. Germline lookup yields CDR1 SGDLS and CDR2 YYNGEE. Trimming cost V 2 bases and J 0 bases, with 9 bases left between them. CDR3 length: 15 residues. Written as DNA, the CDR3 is TGTGCCAGCAGCGTTTGGGCCATTAGCAATCAGCCCCAGCATTTT. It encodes CASSVWAISNQPQHF.

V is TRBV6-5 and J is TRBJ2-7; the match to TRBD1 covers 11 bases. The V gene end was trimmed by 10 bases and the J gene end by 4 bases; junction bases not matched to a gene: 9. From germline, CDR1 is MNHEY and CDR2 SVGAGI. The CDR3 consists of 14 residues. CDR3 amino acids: CAIRRGQGAYEQYF. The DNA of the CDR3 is TGTGCCATCCGAAGAGGACAGGGGGCGTACGAGCAGTACTTC.

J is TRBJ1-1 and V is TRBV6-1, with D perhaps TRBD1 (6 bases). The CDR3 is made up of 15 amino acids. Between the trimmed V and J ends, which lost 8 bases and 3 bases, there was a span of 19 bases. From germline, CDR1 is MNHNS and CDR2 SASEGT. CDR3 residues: CASRSQGSRDTEAFF. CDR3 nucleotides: TGTGCCAGCCGATCGCAGGGGAGCAGGGACACTGAAGCTTTCTTT.

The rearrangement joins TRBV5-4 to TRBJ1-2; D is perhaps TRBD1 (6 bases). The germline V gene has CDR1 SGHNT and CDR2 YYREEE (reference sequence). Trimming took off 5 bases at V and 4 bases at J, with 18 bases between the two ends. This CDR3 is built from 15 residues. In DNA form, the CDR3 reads TGTGCCAGCAGTCCACAGGGTTTGATGGGCTATGGCTACACCTTC. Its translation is CASSPQGLMGYGYTF.

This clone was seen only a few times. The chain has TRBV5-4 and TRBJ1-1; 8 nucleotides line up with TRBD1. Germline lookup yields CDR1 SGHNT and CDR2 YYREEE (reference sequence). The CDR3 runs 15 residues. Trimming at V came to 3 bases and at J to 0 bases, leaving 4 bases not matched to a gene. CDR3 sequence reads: CASSSSDRVNTEAFF. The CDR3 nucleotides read TGTGCCAGCAGCTCGTCGGACAGGGTGAACACTGAAGCTTTCTTT.

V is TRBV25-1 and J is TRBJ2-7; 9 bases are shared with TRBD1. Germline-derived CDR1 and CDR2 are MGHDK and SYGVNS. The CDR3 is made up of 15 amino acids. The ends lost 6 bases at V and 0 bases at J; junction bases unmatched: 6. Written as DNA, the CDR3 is TGTGCCAGCAGCGACAGGGGGGATTTCTCCTACGAGCAGTACTTC. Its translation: CASSDRGDFSYEQYF.

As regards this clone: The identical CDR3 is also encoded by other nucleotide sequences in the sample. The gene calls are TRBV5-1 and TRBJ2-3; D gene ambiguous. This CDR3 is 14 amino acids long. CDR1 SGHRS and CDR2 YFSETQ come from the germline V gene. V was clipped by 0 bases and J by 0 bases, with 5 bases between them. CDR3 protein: CASSLDSSTDTQYF. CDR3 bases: TGCGCCAGCAGCTTGGACAGTAGCACAGATACGCAGTATTTT.

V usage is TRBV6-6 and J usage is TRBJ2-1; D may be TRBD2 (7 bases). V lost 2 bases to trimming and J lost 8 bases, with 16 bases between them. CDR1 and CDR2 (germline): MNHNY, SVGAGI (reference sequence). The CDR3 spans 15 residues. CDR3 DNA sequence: TGTGCCAGCAGTTACCAAGGGGAGGGGGGTCATGAGCAGTTCTTC. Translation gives CASSYQGEGGHEQFF.

CDR3 sequence reads: CASSTGGVWNTEAFF. The CDR3 region has the DNA TGTGCCAGTAGTACGGGAGGGGTTTGGAACACTGAAGCTTTCTTT. V gene TRBV19 combines with J gene TRBJ1-1, with a weak D call TRBD1 (5 bases). There are 15 residues in the CDR3. V was pared by 4 bases and J by 1 base, with 13 bases between. Germline CDR1 LNHDA, CDR2 SQIVND (reference sequence).

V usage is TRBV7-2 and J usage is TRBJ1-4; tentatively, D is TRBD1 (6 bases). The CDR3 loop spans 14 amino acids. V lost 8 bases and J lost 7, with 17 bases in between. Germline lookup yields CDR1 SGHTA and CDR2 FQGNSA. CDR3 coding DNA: TGTGCCAGCCCCCCAAGAGGGGGAAGTGAAAAACTGTTTTTT. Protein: CASPPRGGSEKLFF. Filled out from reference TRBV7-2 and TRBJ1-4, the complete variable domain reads GAGVSQSPSNKVTEKGKDVELRCDPISGHTALYWYRQSLGQGLEFLIYFQGNSAPDKSGLPSDRFSAERTGGSVSTLTIQRTQQEDSAVYLCASPPRGGSEKLFFGSGTQLSVL.

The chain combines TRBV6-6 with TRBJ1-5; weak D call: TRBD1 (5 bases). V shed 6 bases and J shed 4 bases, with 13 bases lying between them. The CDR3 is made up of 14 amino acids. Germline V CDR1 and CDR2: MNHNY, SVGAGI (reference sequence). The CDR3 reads CASRKGLGNQPQHF. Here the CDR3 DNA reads TGTGCCAGCAGAAAGGGGTTAGGGAATCAGCCCCAGCATTTT.

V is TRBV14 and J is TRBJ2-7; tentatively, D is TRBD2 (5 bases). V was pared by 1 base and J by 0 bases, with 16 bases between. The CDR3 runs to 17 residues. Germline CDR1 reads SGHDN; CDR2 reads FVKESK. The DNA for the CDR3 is TGTGCCAGCAGCCAAGCAGTAGGAGCGGCTCTCTCCTACGAGCAGTACTTC. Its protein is CASSQAVGAALSYEQYF.

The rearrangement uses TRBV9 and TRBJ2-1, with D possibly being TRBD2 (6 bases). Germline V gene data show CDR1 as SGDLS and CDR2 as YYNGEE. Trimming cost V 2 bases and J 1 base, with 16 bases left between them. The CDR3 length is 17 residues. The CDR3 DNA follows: TGTGCCAGCAGCGTTACTAGCTCCCTAGGGTCCTACAATGAGCAGTTCTTC. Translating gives CASSVTSSLGSYNEQFF.

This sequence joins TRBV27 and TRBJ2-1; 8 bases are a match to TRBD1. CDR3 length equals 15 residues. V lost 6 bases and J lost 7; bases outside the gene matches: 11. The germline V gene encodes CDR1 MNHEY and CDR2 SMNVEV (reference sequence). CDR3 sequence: CASRPPGGRGNEQFF. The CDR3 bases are TGTGCCAGCAGACCGCCAGGGGGCCGGGGGAATGAGCAGTTCTTC.

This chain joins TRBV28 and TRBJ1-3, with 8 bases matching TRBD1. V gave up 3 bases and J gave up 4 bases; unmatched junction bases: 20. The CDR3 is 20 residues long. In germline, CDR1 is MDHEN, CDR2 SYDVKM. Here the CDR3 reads CASSLKIRDRRISRGNTIYF. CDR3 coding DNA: TGTGCCAGCAGTTTGAAGATCCGGGACAGGAGAATTTCTCGAGGAAACACCATATATTTT.

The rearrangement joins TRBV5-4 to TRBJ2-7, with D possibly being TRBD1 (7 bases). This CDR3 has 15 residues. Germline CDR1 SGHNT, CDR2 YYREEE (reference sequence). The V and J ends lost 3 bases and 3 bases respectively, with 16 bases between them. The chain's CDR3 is CASSYWARGDYEQYF. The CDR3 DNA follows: TGTGCCAGCAGCTACTGGGCCAGGGGGGACTACGAGCAGTACTTC.

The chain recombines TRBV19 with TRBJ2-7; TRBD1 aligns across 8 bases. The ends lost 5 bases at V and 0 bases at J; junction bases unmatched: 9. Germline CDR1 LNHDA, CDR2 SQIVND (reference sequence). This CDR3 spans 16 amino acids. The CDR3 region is CASSPIRDRSSYEQYF. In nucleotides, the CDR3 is TGTGCCAGTAGTCCCATCCGGGACAGGAGCTCCTACGAGCAGTACTTC.

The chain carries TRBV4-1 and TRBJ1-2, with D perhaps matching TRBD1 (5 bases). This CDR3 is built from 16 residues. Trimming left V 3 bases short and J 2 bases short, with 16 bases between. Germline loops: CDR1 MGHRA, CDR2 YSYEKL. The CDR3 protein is CASSQTQGGLNYGYTF. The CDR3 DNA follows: TGCGCCAGCAGCCAGACCCAGGGAGGACTAAACTATGGCTACACCTTC.

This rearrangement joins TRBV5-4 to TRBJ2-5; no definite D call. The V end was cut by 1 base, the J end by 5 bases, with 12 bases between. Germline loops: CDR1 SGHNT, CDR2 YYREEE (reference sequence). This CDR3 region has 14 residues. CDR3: CASSLRTGRETQYF. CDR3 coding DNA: TGTGCCAGCAGCTTGAGAACGGGTAGGGAGACCCAGTACTTC.

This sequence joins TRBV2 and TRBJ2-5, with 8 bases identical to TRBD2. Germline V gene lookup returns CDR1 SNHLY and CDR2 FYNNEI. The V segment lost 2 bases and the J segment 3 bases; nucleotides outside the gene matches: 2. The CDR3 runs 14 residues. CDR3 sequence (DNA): TGTGCCAGCAGTGAATGGCGGGAGGAAGAGACCCAGTACTTC. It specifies CASSEWREEETQYF.

This CDR3 is CASSLASAGVGEQYF. In DNA, the CDR3 is TGTGCCAGCAGCTTAGCATCAGCGGGAGTAGGGGAGCAGTACTTC. V is TRBV7-2 and J is TRBJ2-7, with 8 positions matching TRBD2. The V segment lost 0 bases and the J segment 7 bases; nucleotides outside the gene matches: 8. Germline V gives CDR1 SGHTA, CDR2 FQGNSA. The CDR3 is 15 residues long.

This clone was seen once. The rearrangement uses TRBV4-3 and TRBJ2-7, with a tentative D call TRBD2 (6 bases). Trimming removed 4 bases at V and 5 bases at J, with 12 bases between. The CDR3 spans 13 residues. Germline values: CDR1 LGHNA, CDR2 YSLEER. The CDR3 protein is CASSRVSGDEQYF. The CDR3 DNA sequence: TGCGCCAGCAGCCGGGTCTCGGGGGACGAGCAGTACTTC.

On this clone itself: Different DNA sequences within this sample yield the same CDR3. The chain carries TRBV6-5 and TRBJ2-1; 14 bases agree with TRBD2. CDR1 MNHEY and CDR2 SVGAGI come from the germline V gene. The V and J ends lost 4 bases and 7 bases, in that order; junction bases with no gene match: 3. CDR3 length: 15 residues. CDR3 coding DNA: TGTGCCAGCAGTTGGGGACTAGCGGGGGTGAATGAGCAGTTCTTC. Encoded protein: CASSWGLAGVNEQFF.

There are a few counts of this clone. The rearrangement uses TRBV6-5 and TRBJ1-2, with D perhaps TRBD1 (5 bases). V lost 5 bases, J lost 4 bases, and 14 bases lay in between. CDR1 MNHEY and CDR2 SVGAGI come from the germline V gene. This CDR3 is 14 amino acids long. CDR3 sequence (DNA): TGTGCCAGCAGTGCCCAGGGTGGCAGCTATGGCTACACCTTC. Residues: CASSAQGGSYGYTF.

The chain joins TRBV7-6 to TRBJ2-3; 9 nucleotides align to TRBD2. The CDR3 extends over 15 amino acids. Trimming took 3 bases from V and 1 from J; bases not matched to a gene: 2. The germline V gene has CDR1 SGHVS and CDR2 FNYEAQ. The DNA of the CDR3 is TGTGCCAGCAGCTTGACTAGCGGAGGCACAGATACGCAGTATTTT. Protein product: CASSLTSGGTDTQYF.

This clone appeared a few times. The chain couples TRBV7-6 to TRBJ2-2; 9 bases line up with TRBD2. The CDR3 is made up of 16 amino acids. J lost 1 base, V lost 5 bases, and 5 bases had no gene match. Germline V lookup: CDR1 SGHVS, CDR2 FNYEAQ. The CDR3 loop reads CASSLDSGGNTGELFF. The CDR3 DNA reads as TGTGCCAGCAGCCTAGATAGCGGGGGGAACACCGGGGAGCTGTTTTTT. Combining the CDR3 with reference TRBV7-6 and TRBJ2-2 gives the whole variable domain GAGVSQSPRYKVTKRGQDVALRCDPISGHVSLYWYRQALGQGPEFLTYFNYEAQQDKSGLPNDRFSAERPEGSISTLTIQRTEQRDSAMYRCASSLDSGGNTGELFFGEGSRLTVL.

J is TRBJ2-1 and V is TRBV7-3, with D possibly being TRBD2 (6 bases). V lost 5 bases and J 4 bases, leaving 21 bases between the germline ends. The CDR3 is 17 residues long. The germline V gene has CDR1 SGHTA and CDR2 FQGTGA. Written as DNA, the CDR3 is TGTGCCAGCAGCCCTAACGCCCCGGGAGTCGAGTACAATGAGCAGTTCTTC. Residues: CASSPNAPGVEYNEQFF.

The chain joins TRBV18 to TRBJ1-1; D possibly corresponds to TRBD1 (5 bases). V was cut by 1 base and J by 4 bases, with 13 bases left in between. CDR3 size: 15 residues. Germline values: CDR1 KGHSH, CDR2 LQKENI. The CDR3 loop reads CASSPQGIHITEAFF. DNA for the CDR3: TGTGCCAGCTCACCACAGGGGATACACATCACTGAAGCTTTCTTT. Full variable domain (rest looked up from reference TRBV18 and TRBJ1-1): NAGVMQNPRHLVRRRGQEARLRCSPMKGHSHVYWYRQLPEEGLKFMVYLQKENIIDESGMPKERFSAEFPKEGPSILRIQQVVRGDSAAYFCASSPQGIHITEAFFGQGTRLTVV.

CDR3 protein: CASSTELEGVSNQPQHF. The DNA for the CDR3 is TGTGCCAGCAGTACAGAGTTAGAGGGGGTTAGCAATCAGCCCCAGCATTTT. The chain joins TRBV7-9 to TRBJ1-5; D may be TRBD1 (6 bases). CDR3 length: 17 amino acids. The V gene lost 6 bases and the J gene lost 0 bases, with 18 bases spanning the gap. CDR1 is SEHNR, CDR2 FQNEAQ, per germline (reference sequence).

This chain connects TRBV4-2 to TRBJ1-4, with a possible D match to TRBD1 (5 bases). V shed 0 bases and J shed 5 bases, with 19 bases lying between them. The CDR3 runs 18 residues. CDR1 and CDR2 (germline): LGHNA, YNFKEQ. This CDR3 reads CASSQDKGSGLRNEKLFF. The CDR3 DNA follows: TGTGCCAGCAGCCAAGATAAGGGTTCAGGGCTGAGAAATGAAAAACTGTTTTTT.

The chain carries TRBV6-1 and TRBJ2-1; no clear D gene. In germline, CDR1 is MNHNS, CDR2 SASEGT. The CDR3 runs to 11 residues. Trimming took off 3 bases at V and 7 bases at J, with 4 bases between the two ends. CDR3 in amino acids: CASSDRNEQFF. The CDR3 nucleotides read TGTGCCAGCAGTGATAGAAATGAGCAGTTCTTC.